This is a list of T cell receptor beta chains from one sample in a study of shared clonotypes between healthy human individuals. The repertoire was sequenced with immunoSEQ multiplex PCR; TCRdb's copy has only in-frame clones and lacks some. The sample consists of about 2.2 million clones, around 95% of them appearing once. The sample taken for sequencing was naive CD8+ T cells from PBMCs. Receptors originate from a man younger than 35 in good health. Some clones in this sample may be carry-over from other donors' samples. The CDR3 runs from the conserved cysteine through the conserved F or W. D genes are given only for firm matches. Size is stated for part of the rows, as once, few or many counts, or as a class when the clone is expanded.

D	V	J	size	DNA	CDR3
NA	TRBV28	TRBJ1-5	NA	TGTGCCAGCAGATGGGGGAGTCAGCCCCAGCATTTT	CASRWGSQPQHF
NA	TRBV5-6	TRBJ2-2	NA	TGTGCCAGCAGCTTGTCGCCGAACAGGGCGGGCACCGGGGAGCTGTTTTTT	CASSLSPNRAGTGELFF
NA	TRBV6-1	TRBJ2-7	NA	TGTGCCAGCAGTGAAGCACCCCCCTGGGGGGTGGGGTACGAGCAGTACTTC	CASSEAPPWGVGYEQYF
TRBD2	TRBV11-2	TRBJ2-2	NA	TGTGCCAGCAGCTCAGTAGCGGGAATCACCGGGGAGCTGTTTTTT	CASSSVAGITGELFF
NA	TRBV29-1	TRBJ1-3	NA	TGCAGCGTCTTGGAAGGAAACACCATATATTTT	CSVLEGNTIYF
NA	TRBV7-9	TRBJ1-3	NA	TGTGCCAGCAGCCACCCGAATTCAGGACCCTTCCTCGAAAACACCATATATTTT	CASSHPNSGPFLENTIYF
TRBD2	TRBV14	TRBJ2-5	NA	TGTGCCAGCAGCCGAGCGGGGAAAGCGGTGGGAGAGACCCAGTACTTC	CASSRAGKAVGETQYF
TRBD1	TRBV29-1	TRBJ2-7	NA	TGCAGCGTTGCGTCGGGACAGGATTCCTACGAGCAGTACTTC	CSVASGQDSYEQYF
TRBD2	TRBV9	TRBJ2-2	NA	TGTGCCAGCAGCCCCCTAGCGGGAGTGCGAACCGGGGAGCTGTTTTTT	CASSPLAGVRTGELFF
NA	TRBV19	TRBJ2-4	NA	TGTGCCAGTAAGGCAGGGAAAAACATTCAGTACTTC	CASKAGKNIQYF
NA	TRBV28	TRBJ1-1	few	TGTGCCAGCAGCCAAGACCCGAGAACTGAAGCTTTCTTT	CASSQDPRTEAFF
NA	TRBV19	TRBJ2-7	once	TGTGCCAGTAGTAAGAACCCGGGACTCATCTACGAGCAGTACTTC	CASSKNPGLIYEQYF
NA	TRBV5-1	TRBJ2-7	NA	TGCGCCAGCAGCTTGGGAGGCGTCTCCTACGAGCAGTACTTC	CASSLGGVSYEQYF
NA	TRBV27	TRBJ2-4	NA	TGTGCCAGCAGTTCAGAGCCTTTAGCCAAAAACATTCAGTACTTC	CASSSEPLAKNIQYF
NA	TRBV4-3	TRBJ2-1	NA	TGCGCCAGCAGCCAAGATAGGCTCCGCGGACTCTCCTACAATGAGCAGTTCTTC	CASSQDRLRGLSYNEQFF
TRBD2	TRBV7-9	TRBJ2-7	NA	TGTGCCAGCCTTCGGGAAGGACTAGCGGGCCTGGGAGAGCAGTACTTC	CASLREGLAGLGEQYF
TRBD2	TRBV19	TRBJ2-7	NA	TGTGCCAGTAGTATAACTAGCGGGAGATACTACGAGCAGTACTTC	CASSITSGRYYEQYF
NA	TRBV28	TRBJ2-7	NA	TGTGCCAGCAGTTTACGGCGCGGCCGGGCTTCTGAGCAGTACTTC	CASSLRRGRASEQYF
TRBD2	TRBV27	TRBJ2-7	NA	TGTGCCAGCAGTCAACTAGCGGGAGTAATTAACGAGCAGTACTTC	CASSQLAGVINEQYF
NA	TRBV11-2	TRBJ2-7	NA	TGTGCCAGCAGCTTAGGCCCTTTGGGGCTTGTGGGGGAGCAGTACTTC	CASSLGPLGLVGEQYF
NA	TRBV11-2	TRBJ1-1	few	TGTGCCAGCAGCTTAGTCCAAACGGGAGGTTTCTTT	CASSLVQTGGFF
NA	TRBV13	TRBJ2-1	NA	TGTGCCAGCAGCGCCCGAAGGGATGTCTACAATGAGCAGTTCTTC	CASSARRDVYNEQFF
TRBD1	TRBV13	TRBJ2-7	NA	TGTGCCAGCAGCTTTGGGGGACAGGGATTCTACGAGCAGTACTTC	CASSFGGQGFYEQYF
NA	TRBV5-8	TRBJ2-5	NA	TGTGCCAGCAGCTTGGCCCGCAGGGGTGGTGCGGAGACCCAGTACTTC	CASSLARRGGAETQYF
NA	TRBV7-2	TRBJ1-1	NA	TGTGCCAGCAGGCAAAGCGGGGGCTACATGAACACTGAAGCTTTCTTT	CASRQSGGYMNTEAFF
TRBD1	TRBV7-9	TRBJ1-2	NA	TGTGCCAGCAGCATGACCGGGACAGAGGATACCGGCTACACCTTC	CASSMTGTEDTGYTF
NA	TRBV19	TRBJ2-1	NA	TGTGCCAGTAAAGGGCCTAGGGATGAGCAGTTCTTC	CASKGPRDEQFF
NA	TRBV5-6	TRBJ1-2	NA	TGTGCCAGCAGCTTGAGTAGCCGGGGGCGCCGATCTGGCTACACCTTC	CASSLSSRGRRSGYTF